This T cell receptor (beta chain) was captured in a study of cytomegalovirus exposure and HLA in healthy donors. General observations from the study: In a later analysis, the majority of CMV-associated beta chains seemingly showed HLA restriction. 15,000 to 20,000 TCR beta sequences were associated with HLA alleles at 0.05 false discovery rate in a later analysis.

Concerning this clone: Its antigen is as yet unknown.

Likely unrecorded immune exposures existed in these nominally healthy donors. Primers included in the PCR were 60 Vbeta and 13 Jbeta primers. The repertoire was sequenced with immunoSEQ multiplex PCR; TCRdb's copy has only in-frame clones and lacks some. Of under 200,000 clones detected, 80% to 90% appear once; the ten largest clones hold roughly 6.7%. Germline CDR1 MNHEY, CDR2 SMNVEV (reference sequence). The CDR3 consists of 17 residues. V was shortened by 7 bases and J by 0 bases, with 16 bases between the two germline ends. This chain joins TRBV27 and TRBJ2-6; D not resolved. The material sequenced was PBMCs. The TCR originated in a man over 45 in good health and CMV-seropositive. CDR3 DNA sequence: TGTGCCAGCATACCCGAGAGTGCGGCCTCTGGGGCCAACGTCCTGACTTTC. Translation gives CASIPESAASGANVLTF.